The source of this T cell receptor beta chain is a study of T-cell memory formation after mild COVID-19. This clonotype was recorded a few times. In TCRdb, the 5' RACE reads were re-called with MiXCR into one record per CDR3 protein. The sample lists around 210,000 distinct CDR3 sequences; more than 8% were seen once. Trimming removed 4 bases from V and 8 bases from J, with 17 bases in between. Germline assignment: CDR1 MNHEY and CDR2 SMNVEV (reference sequence). The length of the CDR3 is 15 residues. The TCR originated in a man younger than 35 who had mild COVID-19 (a few samples of this study predate the infection). Cell type and time point are not known. The sample was PBMCs or a T cell subset sorted from them (not recorded which). The genes are TRBV27 and TRBJ1-4, with no clear D. Here the CDR3 reads CASSSLGEGEEKLFF. The CDR3 DNA reads TGTGCCAGCAGTTCCCTCGGAGAGGGAGAGGAAAAACTGTTTTTT.